This is a list of T cell receptor beta chains from one sample in a study of human T cells and chemical hapten exposure. A single record per CDR3 protein comes from TCRdb applying MiXCR to the RACE reads. The data hold approximately 110,000 distinct CDR3 sequences, with 9.5% to 12% observed a single time. The specimen comprised whole blood, sampled in connection with sensitization to the hapten diphenylcyclopropenone (DPC). The receptors here all came from a woman aged 40 to 55 with alopecia areata. Some clones in this sample may be carry-over from other donors' samples. Both conserved end residues are part of each CDR3. The D gene is left open where the match is weak. Expanded clones are given a class, and other clones once, few, many or no size at all.

D: .
size: many
J: TRBJ1-5
V: TRBV12-3/TRBV12-4
DNA: TGTGCCAGCAGCGCCTCCGGGGGTCAGCCCCAGCATTTT
CDR3: CASSASGGQPQHF

D: .
size: many
J: TRBJ1-3
V: TRBV15
DNA: TGTGCCACCACCGAGGGTTTTTCTGGAAACACCATATATTTT
CDR3: CATTEGFSGNTIYF

D: .
size: .
J: TRBJ2-3
V: TRBV27
DNA: TGTGCCAGCAGTTTACATGGCGCAGGTACGCAGTATTTT
CDR3: CASSLHGAGTQYF

D: TRBD1
size: many
J: TRBJ1-3
V: TRBV7-9
DNA: TGTGCCAGCAGCGCGGGACAGGGGCTCTCTGGAAACACCATATATTTT
CDR3: CASSAGQGLSGNTIYF

D: .
size: .
J: TRBJ2-6
V: TRBV5-1
DNA: TGCGCCAGCAGGGAACAGGGAAACTCTGGGGCCAACGTCCTGACTTTC
CDR3: CASREQGNSGANVLTF

D: TRBD1
size: many
J: TRBJ2-1
V: TRBV27
DNA: TGTGCCAGCAGTTTACTTGGATGGACCCGGACAGGGGCCTACAATGAGCAGTTCTTC
CDR3: CASSLLGWTRTGAYNEQFF

D: .
size: .
J: TRBJ1-3
V: TRBV30
DNA: TGTGCCTGGAGTCGATGGGGGCAAGGAAACACCATATATTTT
CDR3: CAWSRWGQGNTIYF

D: .
size: few
J: TRBJ1-5
V: TRBV7-9
DNA: TGTGCCAGCAGCTTAGAAGGTCGCGGTCTGAGCAATCAGCCCCAGCATTTT
CDR3: CASSLEGRGLSNQPQHF

D: .
size: many
J: TRBJ2-7
V: TRBV5-1
DNA: TGCGCCAGCAGCTTGCCGGCAGGGGATTCCTACGAGCAGTACTTC
CDR3: CASSLPAGDSYEQYF

D: .
size: few
J: TRBJ2-5
V: TRBV29-1
DNA: TGCAGCACGTCGTGGAGGGCACAAGAGACCCAGTACTTC
CDR3: CSTSWRAQETQYF

D: .
size: .
J: TRBJ2-3
V: TRBV29-1
DNA: TGCAGCGTTGAAAGGAGGAGCACAGATACGCAGTATTTT
CDR3: CSVERRSTDTQYF

D: .
size: .
J: TRBJ1-1
V: TRBV5-4
DNA: TGTGCCAGCACCGATTCCCTGCGGAACACTGAAGCTTTCTTT
CDR3: CASTDSLRNTEAFF

D: .
size: once
J: TRBJ2-5
V: TRBV9
DNA: TGTGCCAGCAGCGTCCCGGATCCACAGGAGACCCAGTACTTC
CDR3: CASSVPDPQETQYF

D: .
size: few
J: TRBJ1-4
V: TRBV29-1
DNA: TGCAGCGTAGGGAGTTCAACTAATGAAAAACTGTTTTTT
CDR3: CSVGSSTNEKLFF

D: .
size: few
J: TRBJ1-4
V: TRBV7-8
DNA: TGTGCCAGCAGCTATAAGGGCAGAAGGGCAGAAAAACTGTTTTTT
CDR3: CASSYKGRRAEKLFF

D: TRBD2
size: .
J: TRBJ2-1
V: TRBV24-1
DNA: TGTGCCACCAGACGGACTAGCGGGAGGGGGGAGCAGTTCTTC
CDR3: CATRRTSGRGEQFF

D: .
size: .
J: TRBJ1-2
V: TRBV2
DNA: TGTGCCAGCAGTGAAGGTCGCCGGGGCTATGGCTACACCTTC
CDR3: CASSEGRRGYGYTF

D: .
size: many
J: TRBJ1-1
V: TRBV12-3/TRBV12-4
DNA: TGTGCCAGCAGTTTTATGGTCATGAACACTGAAGCTTTCTTT
CDR3: CASSFMVMNTEAFF

D: TRBD2
size: .
J: TRBJ2-1
V: TRBV9
DNA: TGTGCCAGCAGCGGTGCTAGCGGCAATGAGCAGTTCTTC
CDR3: CASSGASGNEQFF

D: .
size: .
J: TRBJ1-1
V: TRBV7-9
DNA: TGTGCCAGCAACTCGATGGGGATGGGCACTGAAGCTTTCTTT
CDR3: CASNSMGMGTEAFF

D: .
size: many
J: TRBJ1-5
V: TRBV7-2
DNA: TGTGCCAGCAGCTTAGCAGACAGTTCCCAGCATTTT
CDR3: CASSLADSSQHF

D: TRBD1
size: .
J: TRBJ1-5
V: TRBV18
DNA: TGTGCCAGCTCCCGGGGACAGGGGGCTCAGGGAAGCAATCAGCCCCAGCATTTT
CDR3: CASSRGQGAQGSNQPQHF

D: TRBD2
size: few
J: TRBJ2-3
V: TRBV7-2
DNA: TGTGCCAGCAGCTTGGCCCCCAGCGGGAAGAGCACAGATACGCAGTATTTT
CDR3: CASSLAPSGKSTDTQYF

D: .
size: few
J: TRBJ2-5
V: TRBV10-3
DNA: TGTGCCATCTCGGCCCAGGGGACCCAGTACTTC
CDR3: CAISAQGTQYF

D: .
size: many
J: TRBJ2-5
V: TRBV5-4
DNA: TGTGCCAGCAGCACCAGCCGGGGTGCCACCCAAGAGACCCAGTACTTC
CDR3: CASSTSRGATQETQYF

D: TRBD1
size: few
J: TRBJ2-7
V: TRBV2
DNA: TGTGCCAGCAGTGACCTAGGACAGGGGAATCGGGAGCAGTACTTC
CDR3: CASSDLGQGNREQYF

D: .
size: many
J: TRBJ2-3
V: TRBV18
DNA: TGTGCCAGCTCACGAGGTGATACGCAGTATTTT
CDR3: CASSRGDTQYF

D: TRBD1
size: many
J: TRBJ2-5
V: TRBV5-4
DNA: TGTGCCAGCAGCTTACAGGGGGAAGAGACCCAGTACTTC
CDR3: CASSLQGEETQYF

D: TRBD1
size: .
J: TRBJ2-2
V: TRBV7-2
DNA: TGTGCCAGCAGCTTATTTCCGGGACAGGGGAACACCGGGGAGCTGTTTTTT
CDR3: CASSLFPGQGNTGELFF

D: .
size: many
J: TRBJ2-5
V: TRBV9
DNA: TGTGCCAGCAGCGTAGGGGGTCGAAACCAAGAGACCCAGTACTTC
CDR3: CASSVGGRNQETQYF

D: .
size: .
J: TRBJ1-3
V: TRBV29-1
DNA: TGCAGCGTTGAAGATCGGCGATCCGGAAACACCATATATTTT
CDR3: CSVEDRRSGNTIYF

D: TRBD1
size: .
J: TRBJ2-2
V: TRBV19
DNA: TGTGCCAGCACAGGGGCGCCGAACACCGGGGAGCTGTTTTTT
CDR3: CASTGAPNTGELFF

D: TRBD1
size: .
J: TRBJ1-1
V: TRBV11-2
DNA: TGTGCCAGCGCGGGACAGCTGAACACTGAAGCTTTCTTT
CDR3: CASAGQLNTEAFF

D: TRBD2
size: many
J: TRBJ2-3
V: TRBV4-3
DNA: TGCGCCAGCAGCCAAGTCCTCGCGGGGGCTAGCGGGAGAAATACGCAGTATTTT
CDR3: CASSQVLAGASGRNTQYF

D: .
size: .
J: TRBJ1-2
V: TRBV6-5
DNA: TGTGCCAGCGGAAATACACGGGAGGGCTATGGCTACACCTTC
CDR3: CASGNTREGYGYTF

D: .
size: once
J: TRBJ2-2
V: TRBV14
DNA: TGTGCCAGCAGCCAAGATCCAATGTCCACGAACACCGGGGAGCTGTTTTTT
CDR3: CASSQDPMSTNTGELFF

D: .
size: many
J: TRBJ1-2
V: TRBV7-2
DNA: TGTGCCAGCAGCTTAGCGACCCCGACGGACTATGGCTACACCTTC
CDR3: CASSLATPTDYGYTF

D: .
size: many
J: TRBJ1-5
V: TRBV6-1
DNA: TGTGCCAGCAGTCCGATGGACGGAGGGGCTTGGCCCCAGCATTTT
CDR3: CASSPMDGGAWPQHF

D: .
size: few
J: TRBJ2-1
V: TRBV7-2
DNA: TGTGCCAGCAGCTTAAATGGGGCGAGCTCCTACAATGAGCAGTTCTTC
CDR3: CASSLNGASSYNEQFF

D: TRBD2
size: many
J: TRBJ2-1
V: TRBV5-6
DNA: TGTGCCAGCAGCTGGGCTAGCGGGGGGTTATCGAGCTTTGAGCAGTTCTTC
CDR3: CASSWASGGLSSFEQFF

D: .
size: .
J: TRBJ2-3
V: TRBV7-2
DNA: TGTGCCAGCAGCCTAGTAGGGACTTCCCCCACAGATACGCAGTATTTT
CDR3: CASSLVGTSPTDTQYF

D: TRBD1
size: few
J: TRBJ2-7
V: TRBV7-2
DNA: TGTGCCAGCAGCGCCGACAGGGATAGCTCCTACGAGCAGTACTTC
CDR3: CASSADRDSSYEQYF

D: TRBD1
size: many
J: TRBJ2-5
V: TRBV11-1
DNA: TGTGCCAGCAGCGTGGACAGGGTAGTAAAGACCCAGTACTTC
CDR3: CASSVDRVVKTQYF

D: .
size: .
J: TRBJ2-5
V: TRBV7-2
DNA: TGTGCCAGCAGCTTAGGAACTACCCAAGAGACCCAGTACTTC
CDR3: CASSLGTTQETQYF

D: TRBD2
size: .
J: TRBJ2-5
V: TRBV6-2/TRBV6-3
DNA: TGTGCCAGCAGCCCCCTGGGACTAGGAGGGGAGACCCAGTACTTC
CDR3: CASSPLGLGGETQYF

D: .
size: .
J: TRBJ2-7
V: TRBV29-1
DNA: TGCAGCGTCGGAATCCTCGCCGGTCCCAGGGCTTACGAGCAGTACTTC
CDR3: CSVGILAGPRAYEQYF

D: .
size: many
J: TRBJ2-7
V: TRBV6-2/TRBV6-3
DNA: TGTGCCAGCACCAACGGGGGATCCTACGAGCAGTACTTC
CDR3: CASTNGGSYEQYF

D: .
size: many
J: TRBJ2-5
V: TRBV20-1
DNA: TGCAGTGCTAGAGCACCCACGGGGGGCGGAGAGACCCAGTACTTC
CDR3: CSARAPTGGGETQYF

D: .
size: .
J: TRBJ2-1
V: TRBV10-3
DNA: TGTGCCATCAGTGAGTCGAGGTCCAGGCGGTCCTACAATGAGCAGTTCTTC
CDR3: CAISESRSRRSYNEQFF

D: .
size: few
J: TRBJ2-1
V: TRBV7-8
DNA: TGTGCCAGCAGCTTAGGAGTTCGTCTCGGGCAGTTCTTC
CDR3: CASSLGVRLGQFF

D: TRBD1
size: .
J: TRBJ2-3
V: TRBV14
DNA: TGTGCCAGCAGCCACCTCCAGGGGGCTGACACAGATACGCAGTATTTT
CDR3: CASSHLQGADTDTQYF

D: TRBD1
size: .
J: TRBJ2-3
V: TRBV28
DNA: TGTGCCAGCCAGGGGGCCCGTAGCACAGATACGCAGTATTTT
CDR3: CASQGARSTDTQYF

D: .
size: few
J: TRBJ1-1
V: TRBV19
DNA: TGTGCCAGTAGCCCGATGGAGGGTATCGCTGAAGCTTTCTTT
CDR3: CASSPMEGIAEAFF

D: .
size: many
J: TRBJ2-7
V: TRBV28
DNA: TGTGCCAGCAGTTTAGGGGTCGGGACCCCCTACGAGCAGTACTTC
CDR3: CASSLGVGTPYEQYF

D: TRBD2
size: few
J: TRBJ2-1
V: TRBV20-1
DNA: TGCAGTGCTCCCTGGGCGGGGGGGGACTACAATGAGCAGTTCTTC
CDR3: CSAPWAGGDYNEQFF